These 2 T cell receptor beta chains were sequenced from one sample in a study of blood T cell repertoires in COVID-19. This table comes from immunoSEQ multiplex PCR, and its TCRdb copy is limited to in-frame clones, with some not included. The profile shows about 180,000 clones, approximately 89% of them singletons. The sequencing input was peripheral blood. Every receptor here comes from a woman aged 25 to 45 with acute or convalescent COVID-19.

The CDR3 region is CASSVASEVEPYEQYF. In nucleotides, the CDR3 is TGTGCCAGCAGCGTAGCCAGTGAGGTGGAACCCTACGAGCAGTACTTC. This chain connects TRBV9 to TRBJ2-7; unclear D gene. The CDR3 sequence is 16 residues long. V lost 0 bases to trimming and J lost 2 bases, with 15 bases between them. Germline assignment: CDR1 SGDLS and CDR2 YYNGEE.

V gene TRBV7-8 combines with J gene TRBJ2-5, with 8 positions matching TRBD2. V was clipped by 3 bases and J by 14 bases; unmatched bases: 8. The CDR3 totals 12 residues. CDR1 and CDR2 from the germline V gene are SGHVS and FQNEAQ. This chain's CDR3 is CASSFAREGFYF. The DNA for the CDR3 is TGTGCCAGCAGCTTCGCACGGGAGGGATTTTACTTC.